Included here is one T cell receptor (beta chain) sequence, with context. CDR1 SGHVS and CDR2 FNYEAQ come from the germline V gene. This CDR3 contains 13 residues. V lost 4 bases and J lost 5, with 9 bases in between. The sample originates from a study of technical replicates of blood from a handful of donors. Sequenced by immunoSEQ multiplex PCR; TCRdb stores in-frame clones only, minus some. The sample yields about 12,000 clones, roughly 92% seen once. The sequenced sample was PBMCs. This clonotype originated in a human donor in good health. J is TRBJ2-1 and V is TRBV7-6; D unclear. CDR3 amino acids: CASSSPVHNEQFF. The CDR3 DNA reads TGTGCCAGCAGCTCGCCGGTCCACAATGAGCAGTTCTTC.